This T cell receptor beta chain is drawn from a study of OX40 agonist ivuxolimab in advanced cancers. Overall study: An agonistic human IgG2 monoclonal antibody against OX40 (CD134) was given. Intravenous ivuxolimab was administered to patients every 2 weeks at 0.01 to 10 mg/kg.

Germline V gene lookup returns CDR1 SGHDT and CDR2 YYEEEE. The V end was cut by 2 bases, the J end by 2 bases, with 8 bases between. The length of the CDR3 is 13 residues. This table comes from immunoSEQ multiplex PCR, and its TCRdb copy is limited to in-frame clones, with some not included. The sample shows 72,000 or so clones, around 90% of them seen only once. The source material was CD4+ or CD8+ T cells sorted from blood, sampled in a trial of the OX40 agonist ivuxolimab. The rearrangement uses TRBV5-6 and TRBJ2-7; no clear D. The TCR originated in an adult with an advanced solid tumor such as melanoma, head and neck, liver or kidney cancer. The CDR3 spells CASSFPHTYEQYF. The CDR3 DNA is TGTGCCAGCAGCTTCCCACATACCTACGAGCAGTACTTC.